The sequence of this TCR beta chain was determined in a study of CD8 T cells in Susac syndrome. RNA amounts of roughly 0.45 to 1 ug underwent reverse transcription with random hexamers. In TCRdb, the immunoSEQ multiplex PCR reads were re-called with MiXCR into one record per CDR3 protein. The sample lists 150,000 to 200,000 distinct CDR3 sequences; around 95% were seen once. CDR3 length: 18 residues. The J segment lost 4 bases and the V segment lost 5 bases, leaving 17 bases of the junction unmatched. Germline V CDR1 and CDR2: SGHRS, YFSETQ. Sequencing input: CD4+ T cells from PBMCs. The source is a human donor in good health. The chain combines TRBV5-1 with TRBJ1-4, with 7 bases lining up with TRBD1. The CDR3 nucleotides are TGCGCCAGCAGGTCCACTGGATCGGGGGGACAGATTAATGAAAAACTGTTTTTT. Protein sequence: CASRSTGSGGQINEKLFF.